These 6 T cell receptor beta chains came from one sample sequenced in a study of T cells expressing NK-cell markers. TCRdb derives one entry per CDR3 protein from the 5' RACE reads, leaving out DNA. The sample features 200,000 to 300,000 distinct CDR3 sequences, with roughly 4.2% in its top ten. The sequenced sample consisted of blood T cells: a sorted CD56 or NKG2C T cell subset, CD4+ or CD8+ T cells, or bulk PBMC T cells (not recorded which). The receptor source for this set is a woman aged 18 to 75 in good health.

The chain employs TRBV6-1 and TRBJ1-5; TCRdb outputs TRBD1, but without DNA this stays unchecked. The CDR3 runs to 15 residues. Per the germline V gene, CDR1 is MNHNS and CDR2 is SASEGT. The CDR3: CASSLTGGTDQPQHF.

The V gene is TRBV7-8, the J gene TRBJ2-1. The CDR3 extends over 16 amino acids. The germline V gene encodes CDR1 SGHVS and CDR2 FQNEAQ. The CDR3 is CASSQQLGRSYNEQFF.

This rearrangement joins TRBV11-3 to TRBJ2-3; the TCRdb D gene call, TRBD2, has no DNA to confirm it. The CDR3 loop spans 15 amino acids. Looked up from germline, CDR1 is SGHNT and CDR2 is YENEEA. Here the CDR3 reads CASSSGTHSTDTQYF.

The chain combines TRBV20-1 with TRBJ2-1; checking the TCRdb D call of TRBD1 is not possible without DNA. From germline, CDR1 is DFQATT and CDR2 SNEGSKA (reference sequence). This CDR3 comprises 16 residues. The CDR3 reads CSASESSGTIYNEQFF.

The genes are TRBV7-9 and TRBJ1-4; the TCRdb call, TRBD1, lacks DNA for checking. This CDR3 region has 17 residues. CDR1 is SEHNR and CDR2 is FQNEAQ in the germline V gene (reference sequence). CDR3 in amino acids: CASSLVEGSETNEKLFF.

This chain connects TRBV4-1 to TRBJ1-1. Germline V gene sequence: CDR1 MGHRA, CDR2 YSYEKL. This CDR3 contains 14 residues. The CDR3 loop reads CASSQGERWTEAFF.